The present T cell receptor (beta chain) was sequenced within a study of T cell repertoires in cytomegalovirus infection. In the study overall: Carrying CMV and the relevant HLA type showed in public TCR beta signatures.

This clonotype came up a few times. What it binds is unknown. TCRdb reprocessed the reads with MiXCR, giving one entry per CDR3 protein. This sample has about 310,000 distinct CDR3 sequences, with 8% to 10% found just once. Points from the study as a whole: Public TCR beta family frequency separated CMV-and-HLA carriers, including in an independent cohort. HLA-C-restricted CMV-specific TCR beta clonotypes prevailed in the ex vivo response.

Sequenced material: PBMCs. This receptor was taken from a human donor in good health (CMV status not recorded). Some clones in this sample may be carry-over from other donors' samples.

CDR3 sequence: CSVAPLLYRDTLYNEQFF. The CDR3 DNA reads as TGCAGCGTTGCTCCACTGTTGTACCGGGACACCCTCTACAATGAGCAGTTCTTC. The genes are TRBV29-1 and TRBJ2-1, with D possibly matching TRBD1 (6 bases). V was clipped by 4 bases and J by 3 bases, with 25 bases between them. CDR1 SQVTM and CDR2 ANQGSEA come from the germline V gene. The CDR3 covers 18 residues.